This T cell receptor (beta chain) is drawn from a study of human T cells and chemical hapten exposure. Study as a whole: TCR yield per sample varied, mainly due to pooled library volumes. Study observations and caveats: Against controls, expanded TCRs gave rise to significantly more large CDR3 similarity clusters.

Specified time point: patch test 2, 6 weeks after DPC sensitization. Treatment: therapeutic diphenylcyclopropenone sensitization with weekly scalp DPC. Notes on this clonotype: Its target is unknown.

Germline CDR1 is SGHAT and CDR2 is FQNNGV. Trimming took off 4 bases at V and 7 bases at J, with 10 bases between the two ends. The CDR3 covers 13 residues. Individual cDNA molecules in this library carried unique molecular identifiers. TCRdb reprocessed the RACE reads via MiXCR and lists one record per CDR3 protein. The sample lists approximately 91,000 distinct CDR3 sequences, around 10% occurring once. The source material was whole blood, sampled in connection with sensitization to the hapten diphenylcyclopropenone (DPC). V gene TRBV11-2 combines with J gene TRBJ2-2; the D gene is possibly TRBD1 (5 bases). This clonotype originated in a man between 18 and 29 years old with alopecia areata. Some clones in this sample may be carry-over from other donors' samples. The CDR3 spells CASSSRADGELFF. In DNA, the CDR3 is TGTGCCAGCAGCTCCAGGGCGGACGGGGAGCTGTTTTTT.